The 18 T cell receptor beta chains below were found in one sample sequenced in a study of blood T cell repertoires in COVID-19. The method was immunoSEQ multiplex PCR; TCRdb's version includes in-frame clones alone and lacks a portion of them. Among roughly 50,000 clones listed, around nine tenths were seen once. The sample was peripheral blood. Every receptor here comes from a woman in her sixties with active COVID-19.

This chain joins TRBV6-6 and TRBJ1-5; 9 bases match TRBD1. After removal of 6 bases from V and 6 bases from J, the junction contained 9 bases not matched to a gene. CDR1 is MNHNY and CDR2 is SVGAGI in the germline V gene (reference sequence). This CDR3 has 15 amino acids. The CDR3 is CASSLPGQGSQPQHF. CDR3 sequence (DNA): TGTGCCAGCAGCCTACCGGGACAGGGATCTCAGCCCCAGCATTTT.

This chain joins TRBV15 and TRBJ2-7; D gene ambiguous. In germline, CDR1 is LNHNV, CDR2 YYDKDF (reference sequence). CDR3 size: 14 residues. Trimming shortened V by 1 base and J by 7 bases, and 14 bases separated the two germline ends. CDR3 sequence reads: CATSRASPVGEQYF. CDR3 nucleotide sequence: TGTGCCACCAGCAGAGCTTCGCCGGTCGGGGAGCAGTACTTC. The variable domain in full, completed from reference TRBV15 and TRBJ2-7, reads DAMVIQNPRYQVTQFGKPVTLSCSQTLNHNVMYWYQQKSSQAPKLLFHYYDKDFNNEADTPDNFQSRRPNTSFCFLDIRSPGLGDTAMYLCATSRASPVGEQYFGPGTRLTVT.

This rearrangement joins TRBV19 to TRBJ2-5; 8 bases are shared with TRBD2. The ends lost 5 bases at V and 5 bases at J; junction bases unmatched: 19. The CDR3 is 18 amino acids. CDR1 is LNHDA, CDR2 SQIVND, per germline (reference sequence). CDR3 DNA: TGTGCCAGTAGTGCGACTAGCGCAGTCACTACTCGAGGGGAGACCCAGTACTTC. Protein product: CASSATSAVTTRGETQYF.

The chain carries TRBV5-1 and TRBJ1-1; tentatively, D is TRBD1 (5 bases). The CDR3 is made up of 14 amino acids. Germline CDR1 reads SGHRS; CDR2 reads YFSETQ. Trimming removed 4 bases at V and 4 bases at J, with 14 bases between. The CDR3 DNA reads TGCGCCAGCAGCCGGTCGGGGGTTGGCACTGAAGCTTTCTTT. The encoded protein is CASSRSGVGTEAFF.

This clone was detected a few times. This chain joins TRBV19 and TRBJ2-2; D is perhaps TRBD2 (6 bases). Between the trimmed V and J ends, which lost 8 bases and 3 bases, there was a span of 16 bases. Germline V gene data show CDR1 as LNHDA and CDR2 as SQIVND (reference sequence). The CDR3 contains 15 residues. This CDR3 reads CASRDSGSDTGELFF. The CDR3 nucleotides are TGTGCCAGTCGGGACTCGGGTTCCGACACCGGGGAGCTGTTTTTT.

This chain joins TRBV7-8 and TRBJ2-1; 12 nucleotides agree with TRBD2. The trim removed 6 bases at V and 4 bases at J, leaving 10 bases unmatched. CDR1 and CDR2 from the germline V gene are SGHVS and FQNEAQ. This CDR3 is 17 amino acids long. The CDR3 region has the DNA TGTGCCAGCAGTCCAGGACTAGCGGGGTGGGATTACAATGAGCAGTTCTTC. Its translation: CASSPGLAGWDYNEQFF.

This clone was recorded once. The J gene is TRBJ1-4, the V gene TRBV4-3; TRBD1 might be the D (6 bases). Germline V lookup: CDR1 LGHNA, CDR2 YSLEER. V lost 1 base to trimming and J lost 0 bases, with 9 bases between them. This CDR3 comprises 16 residues. The CDR3 DNA reads as TGCGCCAGCAGCCAAGCCCAGGGGCCAACTAATGAAAAACTGTTTTTT. Residues: CASSQAQGPTNEKLFF.

This sequence joins TRBV19 and TRBJ2-3, with D tentatively TRBD1 (6 bases). Germline CDR1 reads LNHDA; CDR2 reads SQIVND (reference sequence). The germline V and J ends were trimmed by 6 bases and 3 bases, with 13 bases remaining between them. The CDR3 consists of 14 residues. CDR3 nucleotides: TGTGCCAGTAGATCCCTGGGACAAACAGATACGCAGTATTTT. Its translation is CASRSLGQTDTQYF.

V and J are TRBV5-1 and TRBJ1-6; 7 bases fit TRBD1. This CDR3 has 15 residues. The junction had 2 bases not matched to a gene; V was cut back by 4 bases and J by 1 base. Germline loops: CDR1 SGHRS, CDR2 YFSETQ. CDR3 sequence: CASSEGQSYNSPLHF. The DNA for the CDR3 is TGCGCCAGCAGCGAGGGACAGTCCTATAATTCACCCCTCCACTTT. The full variable domain, its missing parts supplied by reference TRBV5-1 and TRBJ1-6, is KAGVTQTPRYLIKTRGQQVTLSCSPISGHRSVSWYQQTPGQGLQFLFEYFSETQRNKGNFPGRFSGRQFSNSRSEMNVSTLELGDSALYLCASSEGQSYNSPLHFGNGTRLTVT.

The chain joins TRBV2 to TRBJ2-1; 7 bases are shared with TRBD2. Trimming took 6 bases from V and 6 from J; bases not matched to a gene: 14. CDR1 and CDR2 (germline): SNHLY, FYNNEI. The CDR3 sequence is 16 residues long. In DNA, the CDR3 is TGTGCCAGCAGGGAAAACGTGCCTAGCGGAGGCAATGAGCAGTTCTTC. This encodes CASRENVPSGGNEQFF.

This chain links TRBV5-1 with TRBJ1-1, with 7 bases aligning to TRBD1. Germline V gene lookup returns CDR1 SGHRS and CDR2 YFSETQ. Trimming removed 4 bases from V and 1 base from J; junction bases left unmatched: 10. The CDR3 runs to 16 residues. The CDR3 loop is CASSPSRGQPNTEAFF. The CDR3 DNA follows: TGCGCCAGCAGCCCCTCCAGGGGACAGCCGAACACTGAAGCTTTCTTT.

The chain carries TRBV6-5 and TRBJ2-7; D possibly corresponds to TRBD1 (6 bases). The V end was cut by 5 bases, the J end by 4 bases, with 12 bases between. The CDR3 extends over 13 amino acids. Germline lookup yields CDR1 MNHEY and CDR2 SVGAGI. The CDR3 reads CASSITQGYEQYF. The CDR3 nucleotides are TGTGCCAGCAGTATAACACAGGGTTACGAGCAGTACTTC.

This clone was observed once. This chain links TRBV6-1 with TRBJ1-2; D might be TRBD1 (6 bases). Germline V CDR1 and CDR2: MNHNS, SASEGT. The CDR3 extends over 16 amino acids. V lost 0 bases and J 4 bases, leaving 15 bases between the germline ends. CDR3 region: CASSEAEGGGTYGYTF. The CDR3 region has the DNA TGTGCCAGCAGTGAAGCAGAAGGTGGGGGCACCTATGGCTACACCTTC.

The V gene is TRBV9, the J gene TRBJ2-1; D may be TRBD2 (5 bases). V was trimmed by 0 bases and J by 5 bases, leaving 12 bases between them. Germline-derived CDR1 and CDR2 are SGDLS and YYNGEE. The CDR3 has 15 amino acids. CDR3: CASSVVGGLNNEQFF. CDR3 sequence (DNA): TGTGCCAGCAGCGTAGTTGGAGGTTTGAACAATGAGCAGTTCTTC. The whole variable domain, filled in from reference TRBV9 and TRBJ2-1, reads DSGVTQTPKHLITATGQRVTLRCSPRSGDLSVYWYQQSLDQGLQFLIQYYNGEERAKGNILERFSAQQFPDLHSELNLSSLELGDSALYFCASSVVGGLNNEQFFGPGTRLTVL.

The rearrangement links TRBV7-2 to TRBJ2-2; possibly TRBD2 for D (6 bases). Trimming pared 5 bases from V and 2 bases from J, leaving 15 bases between. CDR1 and CDR2 (germline): SGHTA, FQGNSA. The CDR3 sequence is 16 residues long. For the CDR3, the DNA is TGTGCCAGCAGCCCTTGGGGTAGCGGTAACACCGGGGAGCTGTTTTTT. It encodes CASSPWGSGNTGELFF.

This clone was observed a single time. The chain combines TRBV27 with TRBJ1-1, with 10 bases lining up with TRBD1. This CDR3 has 14 amino acids. After removal of 5 bases from V and 0 bases from J, the junction contained 0 bases not matched to a gene. In germline, CDR1 is MNHEY, CDR2 SMNVEV (reference sequence). The CDR3 region is CASSGTGVNTEAFF. DNA for the CDR3: TGTGCCAGCAGTGGGACAGGGGTGAACACTGAAGCTTTCTTT.

This chain joins TRBV4-1 and TRBJ2-1; no clear D. The CDR3 is made up of 17 amino acids. CDR1 is MGHRA, CDR2 YSYEKL, per germline. Trimming removed 1 base from V and 3 bases from J, with 16 bases in between. In nucleotides, the CDR3 is TGCGCCAGCAGCCAAGGGTATCGCAGGCCTTTCTACAATGAGCAGTTCTTC. Its protein product is CASSQGYRRPFYNEQFF.

The rearrangement joins TRBV27 to TRBJ2-3; TRBD2 agrees at 9 bases. The CDR3 totals 16 residues. V gave up 7 bases and J gave up 2 bases; unmatched junction bases: 10. Germline CDR1 MNHEY, CDR2 SMNVEV (reference sequence). DNA of the CDR3: TGTGCCAGCACGCCCGCTAGCGGGGAATACACAGATACGCAGTATTTT. This gives the protein CASTPASGEYTDTQYF.